The T cell receptor (beta chain) described here comes from a study of blood T cell repertoires in COVID-19. About the research overall: Sites across the United States, Italy and Spain contributed samples from acute and convalescent COVID-19.

Authors' analysis steps: Reference gene primer amplification yielded estimated nucleated cell counts. Generated by immunoSEQ multiplex PCR, the TCRdb table keeps only in-frame clones and is missing some. V, J and clone size derive from that table, while D and trimming were established from the DNA sequence. The sample contains 150,000 to 200,000 clones, about 82% of which appear only once. This CDR3 is built from 15 residues. The germline V gene has CDR1 SGHRS and CDR2 YFSETQ. V was pared by 7 bases and J by 5 bases, with 18 bases between. The chain couples TRBV5-1 to TRBJ2-2, with D tentatively TRBD2 (6 bases). Sequenced: peripheral blood. This TCR was recovered from a woman aged 25 to 39 with acute or convalescent COVID-19. Here the CDR3 DNA reads TGCGCCAGCGGGGCTACCGGGACTTCTACCGGGGAGCTGTTTTTT. Its translation: CASGATGTSTGELFF.